A single sample is the source of the 3 T cell receptor beta chains below, sequenced in a study of shared clonotypes between healthy human individuals. Generated by immunoSEQ multiplex PCR, the TCRdb table keeps only in-frame clones and is missing some. The sample has about 460,000 clones, roughly three quarters seen once; the top ten hold around 12%. The sequencing sample was made of PBMCs. Receptors were obtained from a middle-aged woman in good health. Some clones in this sample may be carry-over from other donors' samples.

About this clone itself: A read error is likely here: a far larger clone is one base away. The chain joins TRBV5-1 to TRBJ2-2; TRBD2 is a possible D gene (6 bases). Germline V lookup: CDR1 SGHRS, CDR2 YFSETQ. CDR3 length: 14 amino acids. Trimming took 8 bases from V and 5 from J, leaving 16 bases between them. The CDR3 reads CARGWWDCTGELFF. The CDR3 coding sequence is TGCGCCAGAGGGTGGTGGGACTGTACCGGGGAGCTGTTTTTT. The full variable domain, its missing parts supplied by reference TRBV5-1 and TRBJ2-2, is KAGVTQTPRYLIKTRGQQVTLSCSPISGHRSVSWYQQTPGQGLQFLFEYFSETQRNKGNFPGRFSGRQFSNSRSEMNVSTLELGDSALYLCARGWWDCTGELFFGEGSRLTVL.

Written as DNA, the CDR3 is TGTGCCAGCAGCTTACGACAGGGGGCAGATACGCAGTATTTT. Translated, it gives CASSLRQGADTQYF. This chain links TRBV5-8 with TRBJ2-3; 9 bases align to TRBD1. This CDR3 contains 14 residues. V was clipped by 2 bases and J by 4 bases; unmatched bases: 2. Germline values: CDR1 SGHTS, CDR2 YDEGEE.

V gene TRBV7-2 combines with J gene TRBJ2-5; the D gene is possibly TRBD2 (5 bases). Deletions cut 5 bases from V and 5 bases from J, with 12 bases between. This CDR3 contains 13 residues. Per the germline V gene, CDR1 is SGHTA and CDR2 is FQGNSA. CDR3 amino acids: CASSAVSAETQYF. CDR3 in DNA: TGTGCCAGCAGCGCCGTTAGCGCCGAGACCCAGTACTTC.